This T cell receptor (beta chain) came from a study of blood T cells in healthy people across ages. This CDR3 has 11 amino acids. With 1 base removed from V and 7 bases from J, the gap between germline ends came to 6 bases. Germline CDR1 SGHRS, CDR2 YFSETQ. With a J-beta primer mix and a sample-barcoded 5' primer, a second PCR ran about 7 to 11 cycles. MiXCR, applied by TCRdb to the 5' RACE reads, yields one record per CDR3 protein. The repertoire holds over a million distinct CDR3 sequences, with 59% as singletons. The material sequenced was blood. The clonotype comes from a man aged 18 to 29 in good health. The V and J genes are TRBV5-1 and TRBJ2-7; D is undetermined. The CDR3 DNA sequence: TGCGCCAGCAGCTTGAGTAAAGAGCAGTACTTC. Its protein is CASSLSKEQYF.